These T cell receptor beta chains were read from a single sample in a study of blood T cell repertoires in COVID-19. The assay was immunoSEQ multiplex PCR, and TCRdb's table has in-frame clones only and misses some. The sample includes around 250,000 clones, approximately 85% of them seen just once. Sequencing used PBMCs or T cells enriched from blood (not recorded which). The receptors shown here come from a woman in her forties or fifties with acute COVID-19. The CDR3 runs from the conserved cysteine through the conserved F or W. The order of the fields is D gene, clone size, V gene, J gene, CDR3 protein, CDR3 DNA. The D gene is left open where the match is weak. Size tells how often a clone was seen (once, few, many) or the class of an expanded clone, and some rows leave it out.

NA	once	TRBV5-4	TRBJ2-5	CASSLGQQETQYF	TGTGCCAGCAGCTTGGGACAACAAGAGACCCAGTACTTC
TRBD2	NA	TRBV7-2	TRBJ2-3	CASSLGLAGRDTQYF	TGTGCCAGCAGCTTAGGACTAGCGGGGAGAGATACGCAGTATTTT
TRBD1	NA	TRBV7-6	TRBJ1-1	CASSSGQGADGNTEAFF	TGTGCCAGCAGCTCCGGACAGGGGGCGGATGGGAACACTGAAGCTTTCTTT
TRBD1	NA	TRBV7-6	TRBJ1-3	CASSLLVGRGSSGNTIYF	TGTGCCAGCAGCTTACTAGTAGGCAGGGGGAGTTCTGGAAACACCATATATTTT
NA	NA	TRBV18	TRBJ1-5	CASSPSGGTINQPQHF	TGTGCCAGCTCACCATCGGGGGGCACTATCAATCAGCCCCAGCATTTT
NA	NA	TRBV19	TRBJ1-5	CASSLPGQQPQHF	TGTGCCAGTAGCCTACCGGGACAACAGCCCCAGCATTTT
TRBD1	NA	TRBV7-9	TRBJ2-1	CASSFKPGQIYNEQFF	TGTGCCAGCAGCTTTAAACCGGGACAGATCTACAATGAGCAGTTCTTC
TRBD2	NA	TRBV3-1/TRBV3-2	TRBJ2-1	CASTWTSGGRYEQFF	TGTGCCAGCACCTGGACTAGCGGGGGAAGATATGAGCAGTTCTTC
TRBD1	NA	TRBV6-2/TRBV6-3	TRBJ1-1	CASSHIGTGEAFF	TGTGCCAGCAGTCACATCGGGACAGGGGAAGCTTTCTTT
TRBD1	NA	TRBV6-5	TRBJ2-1	CASRRTGSEGVLRFF	TGTGCCAGCAGGCGGACAGGGAGCGAGGGCGTCCTAAGGTTCTTC
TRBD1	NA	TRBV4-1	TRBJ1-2	CASKGQGEYGYTF	TGCGCCAGCAAGGGACAGGGAGAATATGGCTACACCTTC
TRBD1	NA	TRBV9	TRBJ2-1	CASSRTGGNEQFF	TGTGCCAGCAGCCGGACAGGGGGTAATGAGCAGTTCTTC
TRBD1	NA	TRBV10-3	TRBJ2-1	CAISAPGQGTNEQFF	TGTGCCATCAGTGCCCCGGGACAGGGTACCAATGAGCAGTTCTTC
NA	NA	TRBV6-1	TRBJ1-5	CASSERTSVPEKDQPQHF	TGTGCCAGCAGCGAACGGACTTCGGTCCCGGAAAAGGATCAGCCCCAGCATTTT
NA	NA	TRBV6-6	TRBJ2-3	CAGRYSSASTDTQYF	TGTGCCGGCAGGTACTCTAGCGCTAGCACAGATACGCAGTATTTT
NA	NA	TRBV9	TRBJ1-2	CASSVAGAPYGYTF	TGTGCCAGCAGCGTGGCAGGGGCCCCCTATGGCTACACCTTC
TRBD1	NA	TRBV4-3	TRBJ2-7	CASSQDRDGQGFFSYEQYF	TGCGCCAGCAGCCAAGATAGGGATGGACAGGGCTTTTTCTCCTACGAGCAGTACTTC
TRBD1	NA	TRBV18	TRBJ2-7	CASSPNDPGQGRNEQYF	TGTGCCAGCTCACCCAACGACCCCGGACAGGGGAGGAACGAGCAGTACTTC
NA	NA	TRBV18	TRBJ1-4	CASSPGAGDEKLFF	TGTGCCAGCTCCCCCGGAGCAGGGGATGAAAAACTGTTTTTT
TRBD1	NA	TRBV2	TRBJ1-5	CASSQDRANQPQHF	TGTGCCAGCAGCCAAGACAGGGCTAATCAGCCCCAGCATTTT
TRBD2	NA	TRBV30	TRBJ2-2	CAWIGGGQTGELFF	TGTGCCTGGATCGGCGGGGGGCAGACCGGGGAGCTGTTTTTT
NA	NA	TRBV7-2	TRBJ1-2	CASSLAIIGDYGYTF	TGTGCCAGCAGCTTAGCTATTATAGGGGACTATGGCTACACCTTC
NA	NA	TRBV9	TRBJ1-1	CASSVGVMGSEAFF	TGTGCCAGCAGCGTAGGGGTGATGGGCTCTGAAGCTTTCTTT
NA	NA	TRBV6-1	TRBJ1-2	CASSEARPDSFDYGYTF	TGTGCCAGCAGTGAAGCCCGACCCGACAGCTTCGACTATGGCTACACCTTC
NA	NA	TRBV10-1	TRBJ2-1	CASHHFFSYNEQFF	TGCGCCAGCCACCACTTTTTCTCCTACAATGAGCAGTTCTTC
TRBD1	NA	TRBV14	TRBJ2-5	CASSQEGAGGVEETQYF	TGTGCCAGCAGCCAAGAGGGGGCAGGGGGCGTCGAAGAGACCCAGTACTTC
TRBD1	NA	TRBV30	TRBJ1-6	CAWWTGTASPLHF	TGTGCCTGGTGGACCGGGACAGCGTCACCCCTCCACTTT
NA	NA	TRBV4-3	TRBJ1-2	CASSQDPAQYGYTF	TGCGCCAGCAGCCAAGATCCCGCCCAGTACGGCTACACCTTC
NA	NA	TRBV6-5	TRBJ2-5	CASSYSEGQETQYF	TGTGCCAGCAGTTACTCGGAGGGCCAAGAGACCCAGTACTTC
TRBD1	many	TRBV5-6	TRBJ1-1	CASSLTGTGESEAFF	TGTGCCAGCAGCTTGACCGGGACAGGGGAGTCTGAAGCTTTCTTT
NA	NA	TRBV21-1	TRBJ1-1	CASSKAHRGKTTEAFF	TGTGCCAGCAGCAAAGCCCACAGGGGGAAAACAACTGAAGCTTTCTTT